The TCR beta chain under discussion was sequenced for a study of response to subunit inactivated influenza vaccine (dated by TCRdb to 2016 to 2019). As for the study more broadly: To follow how T cells responded to a trivalent subunit inactivated influenza vaccine, the researchers relied on deep quantitative profiling of the T cell receptor repertoire. What the study reported, not specific to this receptor: The authors suggested that each seasonal influenza vaccination may recruit only a limited number of new T cells.

This clonotype has ten or more counts. Its antigen is currently not known. No base-level quality is on record; no much larger clone is a single base apart. CDR1 MDHEN and CDR2 SYDVKM were looked up in the germline V gene. V gives up 1 base and J gives up 7 bases, and the segment between their germline ends measures 9 bases. Taken from cysteine to phenylalanine, the CDR3 has 13 residues. The only DNA kept is the CDR3, 39 bases in frame from the first base. The library came from RT-PCR. Instrument used: Illumina HiSeq 2500. TCRdb itself trimmed the public reads at Q25 with fastp, ran MiXCR and retained productive beta chains. When rows share a CDR3 protein, they turn into one entry using the most common DNA and genes. This sample is represented by 650,000 or so distinct CDR3 sequences; roughly 15% of them were singletons. 7.5% to 9% of the sample comes from the top ten.

The clonotype was recovered from a man aged 50-60 years who received an inactivated influenza vaccine. Donor details come from another sample of the same person, matched by shared clones. The sample consisted of PBMCs from blood, taken around 15 days before vaccination. The rearranged chain carries TRBV28 and TRBJ2-3; the D gene assignment is perhaps TRBD1 or TRBD2, with each matching 5 bases. Read as DNA, the sequence is TGTGCCAGCAGTTTATCGGGGCTCAATACGCAGTATTTT. Translated, it reads CASSLSGLNTQYF.